A selection of T cell receptor beta chains follows, all from one sample in a study of shared clonotypes between healthy human individuals. Libraries were prepared by immunoSEQ multiplex PCR; TCRdb keeps only in-frame clonotypes and omits some of them. This sample yields approximately 2.1 million clones, of which just over 90% are seen a single time; under 0.45% belongs to the top ten. The sequencing input was naive CD4+ T cells from PBMCs. The receptors come from a young man in good health. Some clones in this sample may be carry-over from other donors' samples. Both conserved end residues are part of each CDR3. Each record gives: V gene, D gene, J gene, CDR3 protein, CDR3 DNA. A D gene is named only where the DNA matches it firmly.

V gene: TRBV18; D gene: TRBD2; J gene: TRBJ2-2; CDR3 protein: CASSLLRTSGIPNTGELFF; CDR3 DNA: TGTGCCAGCTCATTACTAAGGACTAGCGGGATCCCGAACACCGGGGAGCTGTTTTTT
V gene: TRBV28; D gene: TRBD1; J gene: TRBJ2-3; CDR3 protein: CASSYLPGTGSADTQYF; CDR3 DNA: TGTGCCAGCAGCTACCTACCAGGGACAGGGAGTGCAGATACGCAGTATTTT
V gene: TRBV5-1; D gene: .; J gene: TRBJ2-7; CDR3 protein: CASSLTGAAGEQYF; CDR3 DNA: TGCGCCAGCAGCTTAACCGGGGCCGCGGGCGAGCAGTACTTC
V gene: TRBV7-2; D gene: .; J gene: TRBJ2-7; CDR3 protein: CASSLSLREQYF; CDR3 DNA: TGTGCCAGCAGCTTAAGCTTAAGGGAGCAGTACTTC
V gene: TRBV28; D gene: .; J gene: TRBJ2-5; CDR3 protein: CASSLSGKSEKTQYF; CDR3 DNA: TGTGCCAGCAGTTTGAGCGGAAAATCGGAAAAGACCCAGTACTTC
V gene: TRBV5-1; D gene: .; J gene: TRBJ2-7; CDR3 protein: CASSFGAAYEQYF; CDR3 DNA: TGCGCCAGCAGCTTCGGGGCGGCCTACGAGCAGTACTTC
V gene: TRBV7-2; D gene: .; J gene: TRBJ1-4; CDR3 protein: CASSPGGYEKLFF; CDR3 DNA: TGTGCCAGCAGCCCCGGGGGTTATGAAAAACTGTTTTTT
V gene: TRBV6-1; D gene: TRBD2; J gene: TRBJ2-7; CDR3 protein: CASSEGPNTSGSQYF; CDR3 DNA: TGTGCCAGCAGTGAGGGTCCGAATACTAGCGGCTCGCAGTACTTC
V gene: TRBV7-2; D gene: .; J gene: TRBJ1-1; CDR3 protein: CASSPEGPLNTEAFF; CDR3 DNA: TGTGCCAGCAGCCCCGAGGGACCGTTGAACACTGAAGCTTTCTTT
V gene: TRBV12-5; D gene: .; J gene: TRBJ2-5; CDR3 protein: CASGLVGGETQYF; CDR3 DNA: TGTGCTAGTGGTTTGGTGGGCGGGGAGACCCAGTACTTC
V gene: TRBV27; D gene: .; J gene: TRBJ2-1; CDR3 protein: CASSLLGGNEQFF; CDR3 DNA: TGTGCCAGCAGTCTCCTCGGGGGCAATGAGCAGTTCTTC
V gene: TRBV11-2; D gene: .; J gene: TRBJ2-5; CDR3 protein: CASSLTQGHLGETQYF; CDR3 DNA: TGTGCCAGCAGCTTAACGCAGGGGCATCTTGGCGAGACCCAGTACTTC
V gene: TRBV7-9; D gene: .; J gene: TRBJ1-3; CDR3 protein: CASSFSGSSGNTIYF; CDR3 DNA: TGTGCCAGCAGCTTTTCAGGGAGCTCCGGAAACACCATATATTTT
V gene: TRBV5-4; D gene: .; J gene: TRBJ1-6; CDR3 protein: CASSLGRGEGNSPLHF; CDR3 DNA: TGTGCCAGCAGCTTGGGGAGAGGGGAGGGTAATTCACCCCTCCACTTT
V gene: TRBV9; D gene: .; J gene: TRBJ2-5; CDR3 protein: CASSVDPGVGTQYF; CDR3 DNA: TGTGCCAGCAGCGTAGATCCAGGGGTTGGGACCCAGTACTTC
V gene: TRBV4-3; D gene: .; J gene: TRBJ1-1; CDR3 protein: CASSHLDTNTEAFF; CDR3 DNA: TGCGCCAGCAGCCATTTAGACACGAACACTGAAGCTTTCTTT
V gene: TRBV30; D gene: .; J gene: TRBJ1-6; CDR3 protein: CAWNRAPYNSPLHF; CDR3 DNA: TGTGCCTGGAACAGGGCACCCTATAATTCACCCCTCCACTTT
V gene: TRBV19; D gene: .; J gene: TRBJ2-7; CDR3 protein: CASSRIPRIPGLKVGEQYF; CDR3 DNA: TGTGCCAGTAGTAGAATACCTCGAATCCCGGGACTCAAGGTGGGCGAGCAGTACTTC
V gene: TRBV28; D gene: .; J gene: TRBJ2-1; CDR3 protein: CASSLGGPGNNEQFF; CDR3 DNA: TGTGCCAGCAGTTTGGGGGGCCCTGGGAACAATGAGCAGTTCTTC
V gene: TRBV9; D gene: TRBD1; J gene: TRBJ1-2; CDR3 protein: CASSPWTGVDYGYTF; CDR3 DNA: TGTGCCAGCAGCCCTTGGACAGGGGTAGACTATGGCTACACCTTC